The T cell receptor beta chain described here comes from a study of blood T cell repertoires in COVID-19. V was shortened by 2 bases and J by 7 bases, with 12 bases between the two germline ends. This CDR3 has 15 amino acids. Germline loops: CDR1 SGHTA, CDR2 FQGNSA. The table came from immunoSEQ multiplex PCR; TCRdb's copy has only in-frame clones and leaves some out. Of 150,000 to 200,000 clones in the sample, roughly 80% were seen once. The rearrangement joins TRBV7-2 to TRBJ1-6, with a tentative D call TRBD1 (5 bases). The receptor comes from a man aged 60 to 69 with COVID-19, enrolled during active disease. The specimen sequenced was peripheral blood. The DNA for the CDR3 is TGTGCCAGCAGCTTAAAGCCGGGGGACAATTCACCCCTCCACTTT. Protein product: CASSLKPGDNSPLHF. The full variable domain, with the rest looked up from reference TRBV7-2 and TRBJ1-6, is GAGVSQSPSNKVTEKGKDVELRCDPISGHTALYWYRQSLGQGLEFLIYFQGNSAPDKSGLPSDRFSAERTGGSVSTLTIQRTQQEDSAVYLCASSLKPGDNSPLHFGNGTRLTVT.